One sample yielded the 13 T cell receptor beta chains listed below, sequenced in a study of cytomegalovirus exposure and HLA in healthy donors. Both 60 Vbeta primers and 13 Jbeta primers went into the PCR. Profiled with immunoSEQ multiplex PCR; TCRdb holds only in-frame clones, not every one. The sample lists about 130,000 clones, approximately 84% occurring once. Sequenced material: PBMCs. Receptors were obtained from a boy aged 2 to 10 in good health and CMV-seronegative.

This sequence joins TRBV10-1 and TRBJ2-2; 8 bases are shared with TRBD1. CDR3 size: 13 residues. The germline V gene has CDR1 WNHNN and CDR2 SYGVQD (reference sequence). V lost 4 bases, J lost 8 bases, and 3 bases stayed unmatched. In DNA, the CDR3 is TGCGCCAGCAGTGGGACAGGGTCGGGGGAGCTGTTTTTT. Translated, it gives CASSGTGSGELFF.

The rearrangement joins TRBV7-6 to TRBJ1-1; D gene uncertain. The CDR3 loop spans 15 amino acids. Germline CDR1 SGHVS, CDR2 FNYEAQ. V shed 5 bases and J shed 9 bases, with 22 bases lying between them. The CDR3 DNA reads as TGTGCCAGCAGCCGCACTGATGATCTTCGGGATAAAGCTTTCTTT. Protein: CASSRTDDLRDKAFF. The entire variable domain, with the rest obtained from reference TRBV7-6 and TRBJ1-1, is as follows: GAGVSQSPRYKVTKRGQDVALRCDPISGHVSLYWYRQALGQGPEFLTYFNYEAQQDKSGLPNDRFSAERPEGSISTLTIQRTEQRDSAMYRCASSRTDDLRDKAFFGQGTRLTVV.

This clone appeared a few times. The V and J genes are TRBV11-2 and TRBJ2-5; D gene ambiguous. The V gene's germline CDR1 is SGHAT and CDR2 FQNNGV. The CDR3 spans 13 residues. Trimming shortened V by 1 base and J by 4 bases, and 7 bases separated the two germline ends. The CDR3 DNA sequence: TGTGCCAGCAGCTTAGCGGGTCTAGAGACCCAGTACTTC. Translation gives CASSLAGLETQYF.

The chain is built from TRBV6-1 and TRBJ1-1, with D possibly TRBD1 on 5 matching bases. V lost 0 bases and J lost 8, with 16 bases in between. Germline V CDR1 and CDR2: MNHNS, SASEGT. The CDR3 extends over 15 amino acids. The CDR3 DNA is TGTGCCAGCAGTGAAGCCTCGGACGGCGGGACCGAAGCTTTCTTT. Its translation: CASSEASDGGTEAFF.

The chain carries TRBV6-1 and TRBJ2-1; 14 positions match TRBD2. V lost 8 bases, J lost 8 bases, and 2 bases stayed unmatched. This CDR3 is built from 13 residues. The germline CDR1 and CDR2 sequences are MNHNS and SASEGT. This chain's CDR3 is CASGTSGGDEQFF. CDR3 nucleotide sequence: TGTGCCAGCGGGACTAGCGGGGGAGATGAGCAGTTCTTC.

About this clone: The sample contains more than one DNA sequence encoding this CDR3. The CDR3 loop is CASSRGTALYEQYF. The CDR3 nucleotides are TGTGCCAGCAGCCGCGGGACAGCCCTTTACGAGCAGTACTTC. The chain uses TRBV7-6 and TRBJ2-7; D possibly corresponds to TRBD1 (7 bases). Per germline, CDR1 SGHVS and CDR2 FNYEAQ. The CDR3 has 14 residues. The V and J ends lost 5 bases and 4 bases respectively, with 15 bases between them. The variable domain in full, completed from reference TRBV7-6 and TRBJ2-7, reads GAGVSQSPRYKVTKRGQDVALRCDPISGHVSLYWYRQALGQGPEFLTYFNYEAQQDKSGLPNDRFSAERPEGSISTLTIQRTEQRDSAMYRCASSRGTALYEQYFGPGTRLTVT.

This clone turned up a few times. The V and J genes are TRBV6-4 and TRBJ2-3; TRBD2 aligns across 8 bases. The CDR3 totals 14 residues. V was clipped by 8 bases and J by 1 base; unmatched bases: 5. Germline-derived CDR1 and CDR2 are MRHNA and SNTAGT. The CDR3 sequence is CASSRRGGTDTQYF. The CDR3 region has the DNA TGTGCCAGCTCACGGCGGGGGGGCACAGATACGCAGTATTTT.

The chain is built from TRBV14 and TRBJ2-3; D is perhaps TRBD1 (6 bases). CDR1 SGHDN and CDR2 FVKESK come from the germline V gene. The CDR3 is made up of 13 amino acids. V lost 4 bases and J 6 bases, leaving 11 bases between the germline ends. The CDR3: CASSRSGADTQYF. CDR3 bases: TGTGCCAGCAGCCGCTCAGGGGCGGATACGCAGTATTTT.

CDR3 in amino acids: CAISELIGEGHGYTF. Here the CDR3 DNA reads TGTGCCATCAGTGAGTTAATTGGAGAGGGTCACGGCTACACCTTC. The rearrangement joins TRBV10-3 to TRBJ1-2, with unresolved D. The V end was cut by 1 base, the J end by 8 bases, with 17 bases between. CDR1 is ENHRY, CDR2 SYGVKD, per germline. The CDR3 loop spans 15 amino acids.

Only a few counts were recorded for this clone. The chain employs TRBV18 and TRBJ1-1; maybe TRBD1 (6 bases). The V gene lost 3 bases and the J gene lost 4 bases, with 15 bases spanning the gap. CDR1 KGHSH and CDR2 LQKENI come from the germline V gene. This CDR3 is 15 amino acids long. The chain's CDR3 is CASSPLQGSGTEAFF. CDR3 in DNA: TGTGCCAGCTCACCGTTACAGGGCTCGGGCACTGAAGCTTTCTTT.

The CDR3 DNA sequence: TGTGCCAGCAGCGAGAGCGGGAGGGGCAATGAGCAGTTCTTC. Its protein is CASSESGRGNEQFF. The chain recombines TRBV9 with TRBJ2-1; 10 nucleotides match TRBD2. V lost 3 bases to trimming and J lost 6 bases; unmatched junction nucleotides: 3. The CDR3 runs 14 residues. CDR1 and CDR2 (germline): SGDLS, YYNGEE.

This clone was observed a single time. The rearrangement uses TRBV27 and TRBJ2-7, with 9 bases fitting TRBD1. After removal of 5 bases from V and 1 base from J, the junction contained 6 bases not matched to a gene. Germline CDR1 reads MNHEY; CDR2 reads SMNVEV (reference sequence). The CDR3 contains 15 residues. The CDR3 here is CASSLGTGTSYEQYF. The CDR3 region has the DNA TGTGCCAGCAGTCTTGGGACAGGGACATCCTACGAGCAGTACTTC.

The chain combines TRBV4-1 with TRBJ2-1; 7 positions agree with TRBD2. The germline V gene has CDR1 MGHRA and CDR2 YSYEKL. The V gene end was trimmed by 0 bases and the J gene end by 4 bases; junction bases not matched to a gene: 3. The CDR3 sequence is 15 residues long. CDR3 sequence (DNA): TGCGCCAGCAGCCAAGACCCCGGGGGGTACAATGAGCAGTTCTTC. It codes for CASSQDPGGYNEQFF.